A single sample is the source of the 30 T cell receptor beta chains below, sequenced in a study of blood T cell repertoires in COVID-19. TCRdb's table, derived via immunoSEQ multiplex PCR, lists solely in-frame clones and lacks some. Among 60,000 to 85,000 clones listed, 65% to 90% were seen once. Sequencing was performed on peripheral blood. The receptor source for this set is a man older than 75 with acute or convalescent COVID-19.

This clone appeared once. The J gene is TRBJ2-3, the V gene TRBV28, with 7 bases that match TRBD1. Per germline, CDR1 MDHEN and CDR2 SYDVKM. The V segment lost 6 bases and the J segment 6 bases; nucleotides outside the gene matches: 9. The length of the CDR3 is 14 residues. CDR3 DNA sequence: TGTGCCAGCAGGGCCTCCGGGACAGTTGATACGCAGTATTTT. Its protein product is CASRASGTVDTQYF.

The chain joins TRBV18 to TRBJ2-7, with D tentatively TRBD2 (6 bases). The CDR3 covers 15 residues. V shed 3 bases and J shed 0 bases, with 12 bases lying between them. Germline loops: CDR1 KGHSH, CDR2 LQKENI. CDR3 loop: CASSPGTASSYEQYF. The CDR3 region has the DNA TGTGCCAGCTCACCCGGGACTGCGAGCTCCTACGAGCAGTACTTC.

This clone occurred a few times. The gene calls are TRBV7-2 and TRBJ2-3; no definite D call. The germline CDR1 and CDR2 sequences are SGHTA and FQGNSA. Trimming took 4 bases from V and 0 from J, leaving 8 bases between them. The CDR3 loop spans 14 amino acids. The CDR3 loop is CASSYSQSTDTQYF. CDR3 sequence (DNA): TGTGCCAGCAGCTATAGCCAGAGCACAGATACGCAGTATTTT.

J is TRBJ1-5 and V is TRBV2; 7 bases align to TRBD1. Losses at the gene ends were 3 bases for V and 1 base for J; bases not matched to a gene: 6. Germline V gene sequence: CDR1 SNHLY, CDR2 FYNNEI. The CDR3 runs to 16 residues. The DNA of the CDR3 is TGTGCCAGCAGTGATGGTAGGGGGCTAAGCAATCAGCCCCAGCATTTT. Amino acid sequence: CASSDGRGLSNQPQHF.

The CDR3 DNA follows: TGTGCCACCAGCAGAATCGACAGGGTTACTGAAGCTTTCTTT. Translating gives CATSRIDRVTEAFF. The chain is built from TRBV15 and TRBJ1-1, with 7 positions matching TRBD1. V gave up 2 bases and J gave up 5 bases; unmatched junction bases: 5. This CDR3 has 14 amino acids. CDR1 is LNHNV, CDR2 YYDKDF, per germline (reference sequence).

The rearrangement links TRBV18 to TRBJ1-5; D is unclear. The CDR3 loop spans 14 amino acids. Looked up from germline, CDR1 is KGHSH and CDR2 is LQKENI. V lost 2 bases, J lost 8 bases, and 13 bases lay in between. The CDR3 DNA reads TGTGCCAGCTCACCAACAACGGCGCGGGAGCCCCAGCATTTT. Residues: CASSPTTAREPQHF.

The CDR3 region is CASSRGGTYNSPLHF. CDR3 DNA sequence: TGTGCCAGCAGCCGCGGGGGAACTTATAATTCACCCCTCCACTTT. The chain has TRBV28 and TRBJ1-6; the D gene is possibly TRBD1 (5 bases). V was cut by 6 bases and J by 4 bases, with 13 bases left in between. Germline lookup yields CDR1 MDHEN and CDR2 SYDVKM. This CDR3 spans 15 amino acids.

The V and J genes are TRBV6-2 or TRBV6-3 and TRBJ1-2, with 8 bases matching TRBD1. This CDR3 spans 15 amino acids. Germline V gives CDR1 MNHEY, CDR2 SVGEGT. V was clipped by 2 bases and J by 2 bases; unmatched bases: 4. In DNA, the CDR3 is TGTGCCAGCAGTTACAGAGGACAGGGCAACTATGGCTACACCTTC. Its translation is CASSYRGQGNYGYTF.

This clone has only a few counts. V gene TRBV4-2 combines with J gene TRBJ2-7; TRBD1 matches 8 bases. J gave up 6 bases and V 2 bases, and 12 bases lay outside the gene matches. This CDR3 has 16 residues. Germline V lookup: CDR1 LGHNA, CDR2 YNFKEQ. The CDR3 reads CASSQPHGTGNGEQYF. CDR3 bases: TGTGCCAGCAGCCAACCCCACGGGACAGGTAACGGCGAGCAGTACTTC.

V gene TRBV5-8 combines with J gene TRBJ2-7; 8 nucleotides line up with TRBD1. J gave up 5 bases and V 0 bases, and 13 bases lay outside the gene matches. CDR3 length: 17 residues. Germline CDR1 SGHTS, CDR2 YDEGEE. CDR3 amino acids: CASSLDRSGQGVNEQYF. The CDR3 DNA reads as TGTGCCAGCAGCTTGGATCGGTCAGGACAGGGAGTCAACGAGCAGTACTTC.

This clone was counted a single time. The chain joins TRBV28 to TRBJ1-3; 8 nucleotides match TRBD1. V shed 8 bases and J 0 bases; nucleotides not matched to a gene: 3. There are 14 residues in the CDR3. Germline assignment: CDR1 MDHEN and CDR2 SYDVKM. CDR3 amino acids: CASSDRDSGNTIYF. The DNA for the CDR3 is TGTGCCAGCTCGGACAGGGACTCTGGAAACACCATATATTTT. Supplemented by reference TRBV28 and TRBJ1-3, the full variable domain reads DVKVTQSSRYLVKRTGEKVFLECVQDMDHENMFWYRQDPGLGLRLIYFSYDVKMKEKGDIPEGYSVSREKKERFSLILESASTNQTSMYLCASSDRDSGNTIYFGEGSWLTVV.

This chain uses TRBV5-5 with TRBJ1-2, with D perhaps matching TRBD1 (5 bases). Germline V gene data show CDR1 as SGHKS and CDR2 as YYEKEE (reference sequence). The CDR3 runs 16 residues. V was trimmed by 4 bases and J by 4 bases, leaving 20 bases between them. CDR3 bases: TGTGCCAGCAGCCCTATCAGCGACAGTTTAGTCTATGGCTACACCTTC. As protein: CASSPISDSLVYGYTF.

This clone was counted a single time. The chain links TRBV18 to TRBJ1-1, with 8 bases fitting TRBD1. V was clipped by 4 bases and J by 5 bases; unmatched bases: 9. The CDR3 length is 15 residues. Germline assignment: CDR1 KGHSH and CDR2 LQKENI. The CDR3 sequence: CASSLRTGWGTEAFF. CDR3 in DNA: TGTGCCAGCTCACTACGGACAGGGTGGGGGACTGAAGCTTTCTTT.

The V gene is TRBV28, the J gene TRBJ1-1, with no clear D. Germline V gene sequence: CDR1 MDHEN, CDR2 SYDVKM. V was cut by 6 bases and J by 4 bases, with 18 bases left in between. The CDR3 extends over 15 amino acids. This chain's CDR3 is CASRLSGGLGTEAFF. In DNA, the CDR3 is TGTGCCAGCAGACTCTCGGGAGGGCTGGGCACTGAAGCTTTCTTT.

The chain recombines TRBV9 with TRBJ2-3, with TRBD2 matching over 8 bases. The CDR3 covers 15 residues. V lost 0 bases and J lost 2; bases outside the gene matches: 2. CDR1 is SGDLS, CDR2 YYNGEE, per germline. CDR3 protein: CASSVVAGPTDTQYF. The CDR3 DNA follows: TGTGCCAGCAGCGTAGTAGCGGGGCCCACAGATACGCAGTATTTT.

This clone has only a few counts. The rearrangement joins TRBV7-9 to TRBJ2-1, with D perhaps TRBD2 (6 bases). The germline V and J ends were trimmed by 3 bases and 9 bases, with 15 bases remaining between them. CDR3 length equals 14 residues. CDR1 and CDR2 (germline): SEHNR, FQNEAQ (reference sequence). The CDR3 spells CASSLHGSRSEQFF. The CDR3 DNA reads TGTGCCAGCAGCTTGCACGGGAGTCGGAGTGAGCAGTTCTTC.

V usage is TRBV19 and J usage is TRBJ2-2; 8 positions agree with TRBD1. V shed 5 bases, J shed 2 bases, and the junction held 7 bases outside the gene matches. Germline V gene data show CDR1 as LNHDA and CDR2 as SQIVND (reference sequence). The CDR3 totals 16 residues. The CDR3: CASSFGTGVNTGELFF. In nucleotides, the CDR3 is TGTGCCAGTAGTTTCGGGACAGGTGTTAACACCGGGGAGCTGTTTTTT.

This clone was seen more than once but under ten times. V is TRBV18 and J is TRBJ1-2; a weak D match, TRBD1 (5 bases). The CDR3 covers 14 residues. Trimming removed 3 bases from V and 6 bases from J, with 14 bases in between. Germline values: CDR1 KGHSH, CDR2 LQKENI. The CDR3 region is CASSPQGRDDGYTF. The CDR3 DNA sequence: TGTGCCAGCTCACCTCAGGGCAGGGATGATGGCTACACCTTC. The entire variable domain, with the rest obtained from reference TRBV18 and TRBJ1-2, is as follows: NAGVMQNPRHLVRRRGQEARLRCSPMKGHSHVYWYRQLPEEGLKFMVYLQKENIIDESGMPKERFSAEFPKEGPSILRIQQVVRGDSAAYFCASSPQGRDDGYTFGSGTRLTVV.

V usage is TRBV4-1 and J usage is TRBJ1-2, with D unclear. Germline CDR1 MGHRA, CDR2 YSYEKL. The CDR3 spans 15 residues. Trimming left V 4 bases short and J 8 bases short, with 20 bases between. The CDR3 DNA reads as TGCGCCAGCAGCCGCCCCTCAGAGGGAGCTTACGGCTACACCTTC. This translates into CASSRPSEGAYGYTF.

The J gene is TRBJ1-2, the V gene TRBV7-2; 9 nucleotides line up with TRBD1. V shed 3 bases and J 0 bases; nucleotides not matched to a gene: 5. The CDR3 runs to 16 residues. Per germline, CDR1 SGHTA and CDR2 FQGNSA. CDR3 bases: TGTGCCAGCAGCTTGGGACAGGGAGGATCTAACTATGGCTACACCTTC. Its protein product is CASSLGQGGSNYGYTF.

This clone was detected once. The junction departs from germline at one end; a sequencing error may be responsible. The chain is built from TRBV20-1 and TRBJ2-5; D gene ambiguous. This CDR3 comprises 11 residues. The germline gives CDR1 DFQATT, CDR2 SNEGSKA (reference sequence). The CDR3 loop is CSARDRETQYF. Here the CDR3 DNA reads TGCAGTGCCAGAGATCGGGAGACCCAGTACTTC.

The CDR3 coding sequence is TGTGCCACCAGTGGAAATGTGGGGAACGGGGACACCGGGGAGCTGTTTTTT. This gives the protein CATSGNVGNGDTGELFF. The chain is built from TRBV24-1 and TRBJ2-2, with D possibly matching TRBD2 (5 bases). Trimming shortened V by 5 bases and J by 3 bases, and 18 bases separated the two germline ends. This CDR3 has 17 residues. Germline assignment: CDR1 KGHDR and CDR2 SFDVKD.

The rearrangement joins TRBV6-5 to TRBJ2-1; the match to TRBD1 covers 9 bases. This CDR3 is 16 amino acids long. Losses at the gene ends were 0 bases for V and 6 bases for J; bases not matched to a gene: 6. The germline V gene encodes CDR1 MNHEY and CDR2 SVGAGI. The CDR3 sequence: CASSYSTQGAVNEQFF. The CDR3 DNA is TGTGCCAGCAGTTACTCGACACAGGGGGCGGTCAATGAGCAGTTCTTC.

The chain is built from TRBV28 and TRBJ2-7; 11 nucleotides match TRBD2. The CDR3 is 15 amino acids. V dropped 4 bases and J dropped 3; count of bases not matched to a gene: 5. Germline V lookup: CDR1 MDHEN, CDR2 SYDVKM. Here the CDR3 reads CASSSIAGGFYEQYF. In DNA, the CDR3 is TGTGCCAGCAGTTCAATAGCGGGAGGGTTCTACGAGCAGTACTTC.

The chain couples TRBV7-9 to TRBJ2-1; TRBD2 aligns across 8 bases. CDR3 length: 16 amino acids. Germline V lookup: CDR1 SEHNR, CDR2 FQNEAQ (reference sequence). V lost 4 bases, J lost 7 bases, and 12 bases stayed unmatched. CDR3 nucleotides: TGTGCCAGCAGCTCAGAGCGGGGGAACCGGGGGAATGAGCAGTTCTTC. Translating it yields CASSSERGNRGNEQFF. Drawing the rest from reference TRBV7-9 and TRBJ2-1, the complete variable domain is DTGVSQNPRHKITKRGQNVTFRCDPISEHNRLYWYRQTLGQGPEFLTYFQNEAQLEKSRLLSDRFSAERPKGSFSTLEIQRTEQGDSAMYLCASSSERGNRGNEQFFGPGTRLTVL.

The chain combines TRBV28 with TRBJ1-5; no clear D gene. V lost 2 bases, J lost 4 bases, and 9 bases lay in between. Germline V gene lookup returns CDR1 MDHEN and CDR2 SYDVKM. This CDR3 has 14 residues. Here the CDR3 DNA reads TGTGCCAGCAGTTTAATGAGGGCTAATCAGCCCCAGCATTTT. Translation gives CASSLMRANQPQHF.

This clone was observed a handful of times. V usage is TRBV19 and J usage is TRBJ1-2; the match to TRBD1 covers 9 bases. CDR1 is LNHDA, CDR2 SQIVND, per germline (reference sequence). The CDR3 totals 14 residues. The junction had 10 bases not matched to a gene; V was cut back by 9 bases and J by 5 bases. In nucleotides, the CDR3 is TGTGCCAGCCGAAGTGGGACAGGGATATATGGCTACACCTTC. Protein sequence: CASRSGTGIYGYTF.

This chain's CDR3 is CASSETVLNTEAFF. The CDR3 coding sequence is TGTGCCAGCAGTGAGACAGTCTTGAACACTGAAGCTTTCTTT. The chain uses TRBV2 and TRBJ1-1; D perhaps matches TRBD1 (5 bases). Trimming took off 3 bases at V and 0 bases at J, with 8 bases between the two ends. CDR3 length: 14 amino acids. The germline V gene encodes CDR1 SNHLY and CDR2 FYNNEI.

DNA for the CDR3: TGTGCCAGCAGTTTGCGGGACAATGAGCAGTTCTTC. This codes for CASSLRDNEQFF. The V and J genes are TRBV28 and TRBJ2-1, with D possibly matching TRBD2 (5 bases). CDR3 length: 12 residues. Germline V CDR1 and CDR2: MDHEN, SYDVKM. Trimming left V 3 bases short and J 5 bases short, with 5 bases between.

This clone has just one count. V gene TRBV21-1 combines with J gene TRBJ1-5; TRBD1, the D gene given by the table, was not confirmed from the DNA. TRBV21-1 is annotated as a pseudogene. This CDR3 has 15 amino acids. In nucleotides, the CDR3 is TGTGCCAGCAGCAAAGGACAGGGGGCACGCCAGCCCCAGCATTTT. This codes for CASSKGQGARQPQHF.